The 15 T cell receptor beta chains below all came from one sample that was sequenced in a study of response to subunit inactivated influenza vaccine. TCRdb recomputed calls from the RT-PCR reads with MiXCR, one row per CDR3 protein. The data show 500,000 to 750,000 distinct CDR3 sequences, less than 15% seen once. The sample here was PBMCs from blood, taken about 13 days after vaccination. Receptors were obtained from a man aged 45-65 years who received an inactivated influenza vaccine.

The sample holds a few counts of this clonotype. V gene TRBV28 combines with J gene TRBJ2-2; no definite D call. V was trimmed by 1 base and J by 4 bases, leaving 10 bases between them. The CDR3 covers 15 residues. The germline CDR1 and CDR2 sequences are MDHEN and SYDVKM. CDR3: CASSLSAPGTGELFF. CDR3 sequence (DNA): TGTGCCAGCAGTTTATCCGCCCCGGGCACCGGGGAGCTGTTTTTT.

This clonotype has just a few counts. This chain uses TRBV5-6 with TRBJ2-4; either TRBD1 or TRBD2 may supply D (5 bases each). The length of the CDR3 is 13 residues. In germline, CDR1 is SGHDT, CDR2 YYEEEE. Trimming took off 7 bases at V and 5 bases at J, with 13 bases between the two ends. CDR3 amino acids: CASGRGAENIQYF. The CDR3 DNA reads TGTGCCAGCGGAAGGGGAGCGGAAAACATTCAGTACTTC.

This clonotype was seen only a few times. CDR3: CASSFVKVQFF. CDR3 nucleotides: TGTGCCAGCAGCTTCGTGAAAGTGCAGTTCTTC. The gene calls are TRBV5-8 and TRBJ2-1; D not resolved. The length of the CDR3 is 11 residues. Germline V CDR1 and CDR2: SGHTS, YDEGEE. The V end lost 2 bases, the J end lost 12 bases, and 9 bases lay between the germline ends.

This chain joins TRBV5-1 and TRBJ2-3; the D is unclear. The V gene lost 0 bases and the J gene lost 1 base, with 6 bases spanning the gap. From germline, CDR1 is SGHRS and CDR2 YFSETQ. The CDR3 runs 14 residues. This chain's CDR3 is CASSLDHGTDTQYF. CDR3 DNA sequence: TGCGCCAGCAGCTTGGACCACGGCACAGATACGCAGTATTTT. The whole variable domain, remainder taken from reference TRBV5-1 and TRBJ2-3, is KAGVTQTPRYLIKTRGQQVTLSCSPISGHRSVSWYQQTPGQGLQFLFEYFSETQRNKGNFPGRFSGRQFSNSRSEMNVSTLELGDSALYLCASSLDHGTDTQYFGPGTRLTVL.

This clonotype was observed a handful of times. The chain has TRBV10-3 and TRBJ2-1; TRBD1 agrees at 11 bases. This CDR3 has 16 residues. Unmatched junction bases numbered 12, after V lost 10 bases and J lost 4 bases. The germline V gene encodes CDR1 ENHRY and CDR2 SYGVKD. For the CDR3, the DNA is TGTGCCACCCGAATACCGGGACAGGGGGGATACAATGAGCAGTTCTTC. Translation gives CATRIPGQGGYNEQFF.

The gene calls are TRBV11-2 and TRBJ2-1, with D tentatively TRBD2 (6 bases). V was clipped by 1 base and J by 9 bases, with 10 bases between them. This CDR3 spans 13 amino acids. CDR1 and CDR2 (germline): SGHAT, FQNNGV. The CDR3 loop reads CASSLGYGSEQFF. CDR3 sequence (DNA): TGTGCCAGCAGCTTAGGTTACGGGAGTGAGCAGTTCTTC. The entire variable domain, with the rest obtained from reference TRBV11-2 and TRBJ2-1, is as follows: EAGVAQSPRYKIIEKRQSVAFWCNPISGHATLYWYQQILGQGPKLLIQFQNNGVVDDSQLPKDRFSAERLKGVDSTLKIQPAKLEDSAVYLCASSLGYGSEQFFGPGTRLTVL.

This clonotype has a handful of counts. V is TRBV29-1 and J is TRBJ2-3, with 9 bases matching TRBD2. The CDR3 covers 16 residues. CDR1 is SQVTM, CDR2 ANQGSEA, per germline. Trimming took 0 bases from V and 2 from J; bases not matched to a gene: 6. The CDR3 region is CSVEDPAGGPTDTQYF. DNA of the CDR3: TGCAGCGTTGAAGACCCAGCGGGAGGACCCACAGATACGCAGTATTTT.

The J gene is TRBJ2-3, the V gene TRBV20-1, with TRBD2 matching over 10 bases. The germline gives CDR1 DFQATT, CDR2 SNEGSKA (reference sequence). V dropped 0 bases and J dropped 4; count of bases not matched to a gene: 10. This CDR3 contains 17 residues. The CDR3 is CSARDSLSGRASDTQYF. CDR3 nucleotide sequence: TGCAGTGCTAGAGATAGTTTGAGCGGGAGGGCCTCAGATACGCAGTATTTT.

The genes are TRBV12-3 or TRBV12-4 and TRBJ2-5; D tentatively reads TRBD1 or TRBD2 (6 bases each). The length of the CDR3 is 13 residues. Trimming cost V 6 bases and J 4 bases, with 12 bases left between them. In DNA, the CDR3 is TGTGCCAGCAGGTTGGGGGGCGTAGAGACCCAGTACTTC. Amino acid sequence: CASRLGGVETQYF.

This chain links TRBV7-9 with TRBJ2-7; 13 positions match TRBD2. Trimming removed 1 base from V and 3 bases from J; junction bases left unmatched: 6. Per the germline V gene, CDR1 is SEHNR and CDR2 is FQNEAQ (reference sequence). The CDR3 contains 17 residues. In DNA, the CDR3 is TGTGCCAGCAGCTTAGGACTAGCGGGAGGACTGTTCTACGAGCAGTACTTC. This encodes CASSLGLAGGLFYEQYF.

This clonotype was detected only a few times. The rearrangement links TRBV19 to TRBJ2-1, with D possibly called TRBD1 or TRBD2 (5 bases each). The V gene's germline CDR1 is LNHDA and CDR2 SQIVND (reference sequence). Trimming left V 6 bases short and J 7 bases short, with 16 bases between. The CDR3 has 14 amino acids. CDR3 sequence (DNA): TGTGCCAGTAGCGGGGCTACCCGATGGAATGAGCAGTTCTTC. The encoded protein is CASSGATRWNEQFF.

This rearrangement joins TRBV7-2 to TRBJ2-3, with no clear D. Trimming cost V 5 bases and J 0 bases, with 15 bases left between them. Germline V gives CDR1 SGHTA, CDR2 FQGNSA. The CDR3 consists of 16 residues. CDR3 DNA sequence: TGTGCCAGCAGCCCCGGCTGGCGGAGCAGCACAGATACGCAGTATTTT. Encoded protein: CASSPGWRSSTDTQYF.

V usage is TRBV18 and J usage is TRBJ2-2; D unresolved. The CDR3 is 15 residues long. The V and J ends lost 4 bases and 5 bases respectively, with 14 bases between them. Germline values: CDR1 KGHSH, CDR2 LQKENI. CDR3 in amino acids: CASSQAPFSTGELFF. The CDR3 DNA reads TGTGCCAGCTCACAAGCCCCGTTCTCGACCGGGGAGCTGTTTTTT.

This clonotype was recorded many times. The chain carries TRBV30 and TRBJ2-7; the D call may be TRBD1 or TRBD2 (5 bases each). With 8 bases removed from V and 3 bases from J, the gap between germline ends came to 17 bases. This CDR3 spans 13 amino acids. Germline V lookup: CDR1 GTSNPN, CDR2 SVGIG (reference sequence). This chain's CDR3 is CAGEIRDGYEQYF. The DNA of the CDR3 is TGTGCCGGAGAGATACGGGACGGCTACGAGCAGTACTTC.

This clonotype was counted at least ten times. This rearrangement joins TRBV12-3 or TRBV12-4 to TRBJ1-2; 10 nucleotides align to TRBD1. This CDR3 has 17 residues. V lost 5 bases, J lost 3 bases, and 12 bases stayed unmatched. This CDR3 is CASSMNAGQGIHYGYTF. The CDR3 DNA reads TGTGCCAGCAGTATGAATGCGGGACAGGGGATCCACTATGGCTACACCTTC.